Sequencing of this TCR beta chain was carried out in a study of breast tumors, draining lymph nodes, adjacent tissues. Study-level results: Data only fit, rather than demonstrated, lymph node origin of most tumor T cells.

The CDR3 extends over 13 amino acids. The V gene end was trimmed by 7 bases and the J gene end by 9 bases; junction bases not matched to a gene: 9. Germline assignment: CDR1 SNHLY and CDR2 FYNNEI. From the multiplex PCR reads, TCRdb called clonotypes with MiXCR, one entry per CDR3 protein. The repertoire holds over 10,000 distinct CDR3 sequences, with 60% to 75% as singletons. There are many counts of this clonotype. The antigen is undetermined. The clonotype comes from a female donor with breast cancer. Some clones in this sample may be carry-over from other donors' samples. The chain couples TRBV2 to TRBJ2-1; 7 positions agree with TRBD2. The sequencing input was tumor-adjacent breast tissue. The CDR3 DNA sequence: TGTGCCAGCAAGGGCGGGGAGGGTGTTGAGCAGTTCTTC. This encodes CASKGGEGVEQFF.